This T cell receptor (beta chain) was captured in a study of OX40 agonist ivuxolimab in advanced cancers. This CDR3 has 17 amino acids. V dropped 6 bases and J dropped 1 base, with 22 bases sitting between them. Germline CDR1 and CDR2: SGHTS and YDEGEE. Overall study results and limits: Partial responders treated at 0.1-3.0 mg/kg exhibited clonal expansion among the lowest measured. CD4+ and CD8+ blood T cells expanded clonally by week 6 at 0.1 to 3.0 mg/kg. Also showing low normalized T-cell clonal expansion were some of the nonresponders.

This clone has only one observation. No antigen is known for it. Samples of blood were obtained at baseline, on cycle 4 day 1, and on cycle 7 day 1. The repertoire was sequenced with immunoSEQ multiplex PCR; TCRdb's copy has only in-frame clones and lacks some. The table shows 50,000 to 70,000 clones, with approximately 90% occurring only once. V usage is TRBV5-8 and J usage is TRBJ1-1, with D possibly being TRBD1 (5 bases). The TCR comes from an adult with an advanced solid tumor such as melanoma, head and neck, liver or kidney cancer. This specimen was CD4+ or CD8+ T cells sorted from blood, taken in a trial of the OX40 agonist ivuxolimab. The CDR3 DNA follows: TGTGCCAGCACTCCGTCCCTGGGGACTCACAGGAACACTGAAGCTTTCTTT. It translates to CASTPSLGTHRNTEAFF.